Shown below are 8 T cell receptor beta chains from a single sample sequenced in a study of T-cell memory formation after mild COVID-19. TCRdb analysed the 5' RACE reads with MiXCR anew, one entry per CDR3 protein. The sample has roughly 340,000 distinct CDR3 sequences; about 20% are singletons. Sequencing was carried out using PBMCs or a T cell subset sorted from them (not recorded which). The receptors derive from a man aged 18 to 30 who had mild COVID-19 (a few samples of this study predate the infection). Cell type and time point are not known.

The CDR3 spells CASSKTSGGVYEQYV. For the CDR3, the DNA is TGTGCCAGCAGCAAGACTAGCGGGGGAGTCTACGAGCAGTACGTC. V is TRBV6-1 and J is TRBJ2-7, with TRBD2 matching 12 bases. The CDR3 extends over 15 amino acids. Germline lookup yields CDR1 MNHNS and CDR2 SASEGT. V lost 6 bases and J lost 3; bases outside the gene matches: 6.

This clonotype occurred once. V usage is TRBV24-1 and J usage is TRBJ2-3; D not certain. The CDR3 totals 17 residues. In germline, CDR1 is KGHDR, CDR2 SFDVKD. V shed 0 bases and J shed 0 bases, with 12 bases lying between them. This CDR3 is CATSDLPLGRSTDTQYF. The DNA of the CDR3 is TGTGCCACCAGTGATTTGCCCTTAGGACGGAGCACAGATACGCAGTATTTT.

This rearrangement joins TRBV6-1 to TRBJ2-5, with 9 bases fitting TRBD1. Germline V gene lookup returns CDR1 MNHNS and CDR2 SASEGT. The CDR3 runs 14 residues. V trimming: 3 bases; J trimming: 4 bases; junction bases outside the gene matches: 3. In DNA, the CDR3 is TGTGCCAGCAGTGAGAACAGGGGGCGAGAGACCCAGTACTTC. As protein: CASSENRGRETQYF.

The chain uses TRBV27 and TRBJ1-2; tentative D call: TRBD1 (5 bases). Deletions cut 7 bases from V and 2 bases from J, with 11 bases between. The CDR3 totals 13 residues. The germline gives CDR1 MNHEY, CDR2 SMNVEV (reference sequence). The CDR3 DNA sequence: TGTGCCAGCACCCGGGGGGGAAACTATGGCTACACCTTC. Protein: CASTRGGNYGYTF.

This clonotype was observed a few times. CDR3 in DNA: TGCGCCAGCAGCTTCTCTAGCGGGGGGGCCCCAGATACGCAGTATTTT. Translated, it gives CASSFSSGGAPDTQYF. The chain couples TRBV5-1 to TRBJ2-3, with 12 positions matching TRBD2. From germline, CDR1 is SGHRS and CDR2 YFSETQ. The CDR3 loop spans 16 amino acids. The V gene end was trimmed by 2 bases and the J gene end by 4 bases; junction bases not matched to a gene: 5. The full variable domain, rest sourced from reference TRBV5-1 and TRBJ2-3, is KAGVTQTPRYLIKTRGQQVTLSCSPISGHRSVSWYQQTPGQGLQFLFEYFSETQRNKGNFPGRFSGRQFSNSRSEMNVSTLELGDSALYLCASSFSSGGAPDTQYFGPGTRLTVL.

A few counts support this clonotype. Relative to the germline gene, one junction end is altered; a read error may explain this. This chain links TRBV5-1 with TRBJ2-3, with 11 bases lining up with TRBD1. This CDR3 has 14 residues. The germline V gene has CDR1 SGHRS and CDR2 YFSETQ. CDR3 amino acids: CASRLGQGADTQYF. DNA for the CDR3: TGCGCCAGCAGGTTGGGACAGGGGGCAGATACGCAGTATTTT.

V and J are TRBV10-2 and TRBJ2-5, with D uncertain. The CDR3 spans 12 residues. Germline-derived CDR1 and CDR2 are WSHSY and SAAADI. The V gene lost 2 bases and the J gene lost 2 bases, with 3 bases spanning the gap. The DNA of the CDR3 is TGCGCCAGCAGTGAGGAGCAAGAGACCCAGTACTTC. It codes for CASSEEQETQYF.

V gene TRBV4-2 combines with J gene TRBJ1-4; D unresolved. Germline values: CDR1 LGHNA, CDR2 YNFKEQ. The CDR3 totals 16 residues. V lost 0 bases and J 0 bases, leaving 8 bases between the germline ends. CDR3 nucleotides: TGTGCCAGCAGCCAAGATTATGCTGCAACTAATGAAAAACTGTTTTTT. It specifies CASSQDYAATNEKLFF.